Presented here are 30 T cell receptor beta chains from one specimen sequenced in a study of blood T cell repertoires in COVID-19. Clones were read by immunoSEQ multiplex PCR, and TCRdb kept only the in-frame ones, dropping some. The profile covers around 100,000 clones, with around 90% appearing a single time and less than 5% taken by the ten largest. The material sequenced was peripheral blood. The receptors were gathered from a woman aged 80 or over with acute or convalescent COVID-19.

The genes are TRBV7-2 and TRBJ1-3, with D unresolved. Trimming cost V 3 bases and J 0 bases, with 6 bases left between them. This CDR3 contains 14 residues. Germline CDR1 reads SGHTA; CDR2 reads FQGNSA. CDR3 loop: CASSLKSSGNTIYF. CDR3 nucleotide sequence: TGTGCCAGCAGCTTGAAGAGCTCTGGAAACACCATATATTTT.

The rearrangement joins TRBV15 to TRBJ1-4, with D uncertain. Germline CDR1 reads LNHNV; CDR2 reads YYDKDF (reference sequence). V was shortened by 1 base and J by 0 bases, with 9 bases between the two germline ends. The CDR3 extends over 16 amino acids. Written as DNA, the CDR3 is TGTGCCACCAGCAGAGCCCCGGGGACAACTAATGAAAAACTGTTTTTT. This sequence encodes CATSRAPGTTNEKLFF.

The CDR3 sequence is CASSKVHRDRGEKLFF. Here the CDR3 DNA reads TGTGCCAGCAGCAAAGTTCATCGGGACAGGGGAGAAAAACTGTTTTTT. The chain is built from TRBV21-1 and TRBJ1-4; the table's D call, TRBD1, has no DNA check behind it. TRBV21-1 is marked as a pseudogene. This CDR3 has 16 residues.

The chain uses TRBV25-1 and TRBJ1-1; 8 nucleotides align to TRBD1. Germline V lookup: CDR1 MGHDK, CDR2 SYGVNS. The V gene end was trimmed by 8 bases and the J gene end by 5 bases; junction bases not matched to a gene: 7. The CDR3 is 13 amino acids. CDR3 region: CASSRTGLTEAFF. The DNA of the CDR3 is TGTGCCAGCTCCAGGACAGGGCTGACTGAAGCTTTCTTT. Variable domain in full (rest from reference TRBV25-1 and TRBJ1-1): EADIYQTPRYLVIGTGKKITLECSQTMGHDKMYWYQQDPGMELHLIHYSYGVNSTEKGDLSSESTVSRIRTEHFPLTLESARPSHTSQYLCASSRTGLTEAFFGQGTRLTVV.

CDR3 DNA: TGTGCCAGCAGCTTTGACACCGCAAGCAATCAGCCCCAGCATTTT. It is translated as CASSFDTASNQPQHF. The rearrangement uses TRBV7-2 and TRBJ1-5, with D uncertain. Germline CDR1 and CDR2: SGHTA and FQGNSA. This CDR3 region has 15 residues. V was trimmed by 3 bases and J by 1 base, leaving 10 bases between them.

V is TRBV5-1 and J is TRBJ1-1, with D tentatively TRBD1 (5 bases). The germline gives CDR1 SGHRS, CDR2 YFSETQ. This CDR3 contains 13 residues. V shed 6 bases and J shed 7 bases, with 16 bases lying between them. The DNA for the CDR3 is TGCGCCAGCATGCGAGGGAGGGGTGATGAAGCTTTCTTT. Amino acids: CASMRGRGDEAFF.

V is TRBV7-3 and J is TRBJ2-2; unclear D gene. V lost 4 bases and J 2 bases, leaving 5 bases between the germline ends. Germline V gene data show CDR1 as SGHTA and CDR2 as FQGTGA. The CDR3 consists of 13 residues. CDR3 sequence reads: CASSSPNTGELFF. CDR3 DNA sequence: TGTGCCAGCAGCTCCCCAAACACCGGGGAGCTGTTTTTT.

CDR3 sequence: CASREGTGAMNTEAFF. In DNA form, the CDR3 reads TGCGCCAGTCGGGAAGGGACAGGAGCCATGAACACTGAAGCTTTCTTT. The rearrangement links TRBV5-1 to TRBJ1-1; 8 nucleotides match TRBD1. Germline lookup yields CDR1 SGHRS and CDR2 YFSETQ. This CDR3 has 16 residues. V dropped 8 bases and J dropped 0; count of bases not matched to a gene: 12. Combining the CDR3 with reference TRBV5-1 and TRBJ1-1 gives the whole variable domain KAGVTQTPRYLIKTRGQQVTLSCSPISGHRSVSWYQQTPGQGLQFLFEYFSETQRNKGNFPGRFSGRQFSNSRSEMNVSTLELGDSALYLCASREGTGAMNTEAFFGQGTRLTVV.

V gene TRBV3-1 (or the pseudogene TRBV3-2) combines with J gene TRBJ1-1; TRBD1 might be the D (6 bases). Germline assignment: CDR1 LGHDT and CDR2 YNNKEL (reference sequence). V lost 4 bases, J lost 5 bases, and 11 bases lay in between. The CDR3 covers 13 residues. Here the CDR3 DNA reads TGTGCCAGCAGCCCGGCCACAGGGACTGAAGCTTTCTTT. Translated, it gives CASSPATGTEAFF.

In this sample, this clone turned up once. The chain recombines TRBV27 with TRBJ2-1; D is uncertain. The CDR3 is made up of 16 amino acids. In germline, CDR1 is MNHEY, CDR2 SMNVEV (reference sequence). Deletions cut 6 bases from V and 0 bases from J, with 15 bases between. As DNA, the CDR3 is TGTGCCAGCAGGGCGACCGCCGCAGGCTCCTACAATGAGCAGTTCTTC. It is translated as CASRATAAGSYNEQFF.

DNA for the CDR3: TGTGCCAGCAGCCAAGACGGCCCCCGGGGACTATCGAACACCGGGGAGCTGTTTTTT. It yields the protein CASSQDGPRGLSNTGELFF. The chain is built from TRBV14 and TRBJ2-2; 7 bases align to TRBD2. There are 19 residues in the CDR3. Germline assignment: CDR1 SGHDN and CDR2 FVKESK. V lost 0 bases to trimming and J lost 0 bases; unmatched junction nucleotides: 10.

J is TRBJ1-1 and V is TRBV6-1, with D tentatively TRBD1 (5 bases). V gave up 0 bases and J gave up 0 bases, with 8 bases separating them. The CDR3 spans 15 residues. In germline, CDR1 is MNHNS, CDR2 SASEGT. In nucleotides, the CDR3 is TGTGCCAGCAGTGAAGCGGGGGGATTGAACACTGAAGCTTTCTTT. Its translation is CASSEAGGLNTEAFF.

The gene calls are TRBV25-1 and TRBJ1-4, with TRBD1 matching 9 bases. This CDR3 contains 15 residues. Germline CDR1 MGHDK, CDR2 SYGVNS. Trimming at V came to 4 bases and at J to 8 bases, leaving 8 bases not matched to a gene. DNA of the CDR3: TGTGCCAGCAGTGTAACAGGGGGCAAAATCGAAAAACTGTTTTTT. As protein: CASSVTGGKIEKLFF.

In this sample, this clone turned up once. The chain is built from TRBV30 and TRBJ1-5; D ambiguous. V lost 3 bases to trimming and J lost 5 bases, with 17 bases between them. This CDR3 is built from 15 residues. Germline CDR1 reads GTSNPN; CDR2 reads SVGIG (reference sequence). CDR3 sequence reads: CAWRAGWSPDQPQHF. The CDR3 DNA is TGTGCCTGGAGGGCTGGTTGGAGCCCGGATCAGCCCCAGCATTTT.

The chain carries TRBV6-1 and TRBJ1-1, with D unresolved. Germline-derived CDR1 and CDR2 are MNHNS and SASEGT. The V gene lost 1 base and the J gene lost 1 base, with 10 bases spanning the gap. The CDR3 has 15 amino acids. The DNA of the CDR3 is TGTGCCAGCAGTGAAGGTGGTGCAGGGAACACTGAAGCTTTCTTT. It is translated as CASSEGGAGNTEAFF.

The genes are TRBV4-1 and TRBJ2-2; 9 nucleotides match TRBD1. Germline CDR1 and CDR2: MGHRA and YSYEKL. CDR3 length: 16 amino acids. Trimming took 1 base from V and 7 from J; bases not matched to a gene: 7. CDR3 loop: CASSQGQGGRSGELFF. CDR3 nucleotides: TGCGCCAGCAGCCAAGGACAGGGGGGCCGTAGCGGGGAGCTGTTTTTT.

The chain is built from TRBV6-2 or TRBV6-3 and TRBJ1-2, with no clear D. The CDR3 is 17 amino acids. CDR1 and CDR2 from the germline V gene are MNHEY and SVGEGT. V gave up 2 bases and J gave up 8 bases, with 24 bases separating them. The CDR3 loop is CASSYDGTGRPLGGYTF. The CDR3 nucleotides read TGTGCCAGCAGTTACGACGGAACGGGGAGGCCCCTCGGGGGCTACACCTTC.

This clone has just a few counts. The rearrangement links TRBV14 to TRBJ1-1, with D perhaps matching TRBD1 (5 bases). V lost 4 bases and J 1 base, leaving 13 bases between the germline ends. Germline CDR1 reads SGHDN; CDR2 reads FVKESK. CDR3 length: 15 amino acids. Written as DNA, the CDR3 is TGTGCCAGCAGCCCCCAGATGGGGGGGAACACTGAAGCTTTCTTT. Protein sequence: CASSPQMGGNTEAFF.

The chain carries TRBV21-1 and TRBJ1-5; the D segment call TRBD1 is taken from the table without a DNA check. TRBV21-1 is noted as a pseudogene. This CDR3 has 16 residues. The DNA for the CDR3 is TGTGCCAGCAGCAGACAGCAGGGATATAGCAATCAGCCCCAGCATTTT. Translation gives CASSRQQGYSNQPQHF.

Turning to this clone: The junction departs from the called germline gene at one end, perhaps through a read error. V gene TRBV7-7 combines with J gene TRBJ2-5; 10 bases fit TRBD2. CDR3 size: 15 residues. Germline CDR1 is SSHAT and CDR2 is FNYEAQ (reference sequence). CDR3 sequence reads: CASRRGTSVQETQYF. Here the CDR3 DNA reads TGTGCTAGCAGACGCGGGACTAGCGTTCAAGAGACCCAGTACTTC. Using reference TRBV7-7 and TRBJ2-5 for the parts outside the CDR3, the full variable domain is GAGVSQSPRYKVTKRGQDVTLRCDPISSHATLYWYQQALGQGPEFLTYFNYEAQPDKSGLPSDRFSAERPEGSISTLTIQRTEQRDSAMYRCASRRGTSVQETQYFGPGTRLLVL.

V gene TRBV7-9 combines with J gene TRBJ1-2, with no clear D. Germline CDR1 reads SEHNR; CDR2 reads FQNEAQ (reference sequence). The CDR3 is 15 amino acids. Trimming took off 5 bases at V and 8 bases at J, with 21 bases between the two ends. The CDR3 sequence: CASSPAGFGVSGYTF. In nucleotides, the CDR3 is TGTGCCAGCAGCCCAGCCGGGTTCGGGGTATCGGGCTACACCTTC.

The chain couples TRBV5-6 to TRBJ1-1; 9 nucleotides align to TRBD1. Germline CDR1 is SGHDT and CDR2 is YYEEEE. Trimming removed 4 bases from V and 4 bases from J; junction bases left unmatched: 8. The CDR3 is made up of 15 amino acids. CDR3 nucleotides: TGTGCCAGCAGCACAACGGACAGGGGAGGCACTGAAGCTTTCTTT. Translating it yields CASSTTDRGGTEAFF.

The chain couples TRBV15 to TRBJ1-4; 7 bases map to TRBD1. V lost 1 base to trimming and J lost 6 bases; unmatched junction nucleotides: 5. Germline CDR1 and CDR2: LNHNV and YYDKDF (reference sequence). This CDR3 contains 15 residues. The CDR3 region is CATSRGGTADEKLFF. The CDR3 DNA sequence: TGTGCCACCAGCAGAGGTGGGACAGCGGATGAAAAACTGTTTTTT.

The chain combines TRBV19 with TRBJ2-2; the match to TRBD1 covers 8 bases. The CDR3 has 17 amino acids. V lost 5 bases to trimming and J lost 4 bases; unmatched junction nucleotides: 12. Germline assignment: CDR1 LNHDA and CDR2 SQIVND (reference sequence). CDR3 in DNA: TGTGCCAGTAGTGACCCCAGGGGGCCGACCACCACCGGGGAGCTGTTTTTT. Its translation is CASSDPRGPTTTGELFF.

The chain has TRBV2 and TRBJ1-1; 7 positions match TRBD1. The V segment lost 10 bases and the J segment 1 base; nucleotides outside the gene matches: 6. The germline V gene has CDR1 SNHLY and CDR2 FYNNEI. The CDR3 runs 13 residues. CDR3 region: CATRGGKNTEAFF. CDR3 nucleotide sequence: TGTGCCACCAGGGGGGGGAAGAACACTGAAGCTTTCTTT.

V gene TRBV3-1 (or the pseudogene TRBV3-2) combines with J gene TRBJ2-3, with 12 bases aligning to TRBD2. V dropped 0 bases and J dropped 4; count of bases not matched to a gene: 5. The length of the CDR3 is 17 residues. Germline assignment: CDR1 LGHDT and CDR2 YNNKEL (reference sequence). The CDR3 spells CASSQETSGRAPDTQYF. The CDR3 coding sequence is TGTGCCAGCAGCCAAGAGACTAGCGGGAGAGCCCCAGATACGCAGTATTTT.

V gene TRBV7-8 combines with J gene TRBJ2-2; the D gene is possibly TRBD1 (6 bases). V was clipped by 3 bases and J by 6 bases, with 8 bases between them. The CDR3 runs 13 residues. Germline loops: CDR1 SGHVS, CDR2 FQNEAQ. CDR3 region: CASSLNRAGELFF. Written as DNA, the CDR3 is TGTGCCAGCAGCTTGAACAGGGCCGGGGAGCTGTTTTTT.

The V call is TRBV6-5, the J call TRBJ2-7; 7 bases map to TRBD2. The CDR3 is 14 amino acids. J was trimmed by 3 bases and V by 4 bases; bases with no gene match: 6. Germline V lookup: CDR1 MNHEY, CDR2 SVGAGI. CDR3 loop: CASSFTRGDYEQYF. As DNA, the CDR3 is TGTGCCAGCAGTTTCACCCGGGGGGACTACGAGCAGTACTTC.

V gene TRBV27 combines with J gene TRBJ2-3; a possible D gene is TRBD2 (6 bases). This CDR3 is 15 amino acids long. The germline V gene encodes CDR1 MNHEY and CDR2 SMNVEV (reference sequence). The V gene lost 3 bases and the J gene lost 4 bases, with 14 bases spanning the gap. Written as DNA, the CDR3 is TGTGCCAGCAGTTTTTCTGGCGGGGTCCCAGATACGCAGTATTTT. As protein: CASSFSGGVPDTQYF.

The chain couples TRBV7-2 to TRBJ2-1, with D possibly matching TRBD1 (6 bases). The CDR3 is 14 amino acids. The germline gives CDR1 SGHTA, CDR2 FQGNSA. V gave up 1 base and J gave up 6 bases, with 10 bases separating them. Here the CDR3 reads CASSLGQAINEQFF. The DNA for the CDR3 is TGTGCCAGCAGCTTAGGACAGGCCATCAATGAGCAGTTCTTC.